Below are 4 T cell receptor beta chains sequenced from a single sample in a study of T-cell reconstitution after alpha-beta-depleted transplantation in children. Unique molecular identifiers were incorporated during preparation of the TCRbeta library. Using its own MiXCR run on the PCR reads, TCRdb lists one record per CDR3 protein. In the table there are 280,000 or so distinct CDR3 sequences, 9.5% to 13% of which are singletons. The sequences come from peripheral blood, collected 180 days after TCRalphabeta/CD19-depleted stem cell transplant. These receptors were taken from a male patient aged 2 to 10 who had a stem cell transplant for chronic granulomatous disease, so the T cells may come from the graft donor.

This clonotype was observed at least ten times. This sequence joins TRBV5-1 and TRBJ2-7, with TRBD1 as a possible D gene (6 bases). Germline V lookup: CDR1 SGHRS, CDR2 YFSETQ. Between the trimmed V and J ends, which lost 0 bases and 5 bases, there was a span of 15 bases. CDR3 length equals 15 residues. CDR3 region: CASSLVLSGANEQYF. The CDR3 DNA follows: TGCGCCAGCAGCTTGGTTTTGTCAGGGGCCAACGAGCAGTACTTC.

This clonotype has a count of ten or more. The chain employs TRBV7-6 and TRBJ1-1; D is perhaps TRBD1 (5 bases). The ends were cut back, 3 bases at V and 4 bases at J, with 15 bases in the middle. Per the germline V gene, CDR1 is SGHVS and CDR2 is FNYEAQ. The CDR3 spans 15 residues. The CDR3 spells CASSFRHGQGTEAFF. CDR3 DNA sequence: TGTGCCAGCAGCTTCCGACACGGGCAGGGCACTGAAGCTTTCTTT.

This clonotype was counted a few times. The rearrangement uses TRBV7-2 and TRBJ1-1; 10 nucleotides agree with TRBD1. CDR1 and CDR2 (germline): SGHTA, FQGNSA. The CDR3 runs to 17 residues. The J segment lost 12 bases and the V segment lost 6 bases, leaving 22 bases of the junction unmatched. The CDR3 loop reads CASSYARGQGTKKETFF. The CDR3 DNA follows: TGTGCCAGCAGTTACGCGAGGGGACAGGGGACCAAAAAGGAAACTTTCTTT. The full variable domain, rest sourced from reference TRBV7-2 and TRBJ1-1, is GAGVSQSPSNKVTEKGKDVELRCDPISGHTALYWYRQSLGQGLEFLIYFQGNSAPDKSGLPSDRFSAERTGGSVSTLTIQRTQQEDSAVYLCASSYARGQGTKKETFFGQGTRLTVV.

This clonotype has at least ten counts. The V gene is TRBV20-1, the J gene TRBJ2-7, with unresolved D. This CDR3 spans 13 amino acids. The germline V and J ends were trimmed by 3 bases and 3 bases, with 12 bases remaining between them. Germline lookup yields CDR1 DFQATT and CDR2 SNEGSKA (reference sequence). In DNA, the CDR3 is TGCAGTGCTAGCGGCAGGCGACTCTACGAGCAGTACTTC. Its translation: CSASGRRLYEQYF.